This T cell receptor (beta chain) was recovered during a study of control samples from healthy donors and cancer patients. The protocol was immunoSEQ multiplex PCR, while the TCRdb copy is restricted to in-frame clones and leaves out a portion. The table shows under 200,000 clones, with approximately 90% occurring only once. The CDR3 runs to 15 residues. CDR1 and CDR2 from the germline V gene are SNHLY and FYNNEI. The V gene lost 4 bases and the J gene lost 8 bases, with 18 bases spanning the gap. Material for sequencing was blood. This TCR was sampled from a woman in her 30s in good health. The rearrangement links TRBV2 to TRBJ2-1; D is perhaps TRBD1 (6 bases). The CDR3 bases are TGTGCCAGCAGTGTTATAGGGACAAGACTCGATGAGCAGTTCTTC. Protein product: CASSVIGTRLDEQFF. The full variable domain, rest sourced from reference TRBV2 and TRBJ2-1, is EPEVTQTPSHQVTQMGQEVILRCVPISNHLYFYWYRQILGQKVEFLVSFYNNEISEKSEIFDDQFSVERPDGSNFTLKIRSTKLEDSAMYFCASSVIGTRLDEQFFGPGTRLTVL.